The clone carrying this T cell receptor beta chain was detected a few times. This record belongs to a study of blood T cells in healthy people across ages. A second PCR of about 6 to 11 cycles used a sample-barcoded 5' primer and a J-beta primer mix. TCRdb redid the calling of the 5' RACE reads with MiXCR, one entry per CDR3 protein. Found here are about 1,500,000 distinct CDR3 sequences, roughly 40% of them singletons; the top ten hold roughly 7.7%. The CDR3 is 15 amino acids. Trimming removed 4 bases from V and 7 bases from J; junction bases left unmatched: 9. Germline V gene sequence: CDR1 SGHRS, CDR2 YFSETQ. Caucasian individuals from Russia who were healthy and aged 6 to 90 acted as donors. No fewer than 6 micrograms of total RNA were isolated from every sample.

What was sequenced was blood. The V and J genes are TRBV5-1 and TRBJ2-1; 9 bases agree with TRBD1. This receptor was taken from a woman between 18 and 29 years old in good health. The CDR3 bases are TGCGCCAGCAGCCCGGGGACAGGGTCTGGGAATGAGCAGTTCTTC. Translated: CASSPGTGSGNEQFF. Drawing the rest from reference TRBV5-1 and TRBJ2-1, the complete variable domain is KAGVTQTPRYLIKTRGQQVTLSCSPISGHRSVSWYQQTPGQGLQFLFEYFSETQRNKGNFPGRFSGRQFSNSRSEMNVSTLELGDSALYLCASSPGTGSGNEQFFGPGTRLTVL.